This TCR beta chain was recorded in a study of blood T cell repertoires in COVID-19 (dated by TCRdb to 2018 to 2020). Regarding the study in general: The collaborator samples originated in the United States, Italy and Spain and spanned the acute and convalescent phases of COVID-19. The prospective study material was composed of cDNA or gDNA derived from T cells, B-cell-depleted T cells, or PBMCs. Subjects who had been exposed to COVID-19, were actively infected with it, or had recovered from it provided the deeply sampled blood TCRbeta repertoires that made up the dataset. The repertoires were made available in a free public database intended to serve as a resource for research on the immune response to SARS-CoV-2. Samples came from the ongoing ImmuneRACE study (first 160 participants) plus 1,254 subjects from 6 global collaborators. A de-identified subject ID, COVID-19 status, age in years and sex were almost always included in the sample metadata. Where available, HLA class I and class II types were taken from metadata supplied by the sample provider and were not determined by assay-based typing.

The immunoSEQ Assay, a bias-controlled multiplex PCR, was used to amplify TCRbeta CDR3 regions from genomic DNA. Per the authors' processing: The number of nucleated cells in each sample was estimated by amplification of reference gene primers within the assay. To quantify the absolute abundance of each unique TCRbeta CDR3 rearrangement, sequence reads were collapsed and filtered. Productive Simpson clonality was computed per sample as the square root of Simpson's diversity index over productive rearrangements. TCRdb provides this immuneACCESS table in a form limited to in-frame rearrangements. Some clones are lacking; in checked studies, under half of them reflect an unresolved V gene, and why the rest are absent is not known. The DNA was the basis for D and trimming; V, J and clone size are from that table. In this sample the table shows roughly 120,000 clones, about 80% of which occur a single time. Less than 15% of the sample comes from the top ten.

Cut back by 3 bases and 1 base, the V and J ends lie 9 bases apart. The CDR3 measures 15 amino acids from cysteine to phenylalanine. Of all the DNA, just the CDR3 is kept, 45 bases in frame from base 1. CDR1 and CDR2, per the germline V gene, are KGHSH and LQKENI. Whole blood was collected in K2EDTA tubes by collaborating institutions according to the institutions' own protocols. For TCRbeta analysis, collaborator samples were shipped as frozen whole blood, as isolated PBMCs, or as DNA extracted from either sample type. Points the paper makes about the study in general: Clinical and demographic metadata were provided uncurated, with the amount varying by source and participant.

Points on this clone: Which antigen it targets is not known. Qualities for individual bases were not recorded, and no much larger clone is one base off.

Sequences were obtained from peripheral blood. The chain links TRBV18 with TRBJ2-2, and perhaps TRBD1 as D gene, on 5 matching bases. This TCR was sampled from a woman in her sixties or seventies with acute or convalescent COVID-19. The CDR3 corresponds to CASSPGPLNTGELFF. The nucleotides read TGTGCCAGCTCACCGGGGCCCCTGAACACCGGGGAGCTGTTTTTT.